This T cell receptor beta chain was found in a study of cytomegalovirus exposure and HLA in healthy donors. The germline gives CDR1 SGHVS, CDR2 FNYEAQ. Trimming took off 1 base at V and 6 bases at J, with 12 bases between the two ends. The CDR3 consists of 14 residues. The PCR employed 60 Vbeta primers together with 13 Jbeta primers. Sequencing was performed with immunoSEQ multiplex PCR; in TCRdb, only in-frame clones are kept and a portion is missing. The sample has a few hundred thousand clones, roughly 80% seen once. The chain recombines TRBV7-6 with TRBJ1-1, with a tentative D call TRBD1 (5 bases). Material for sequencing was PBMCs. The sequence derives from a girl aged 2-15 years in good health and CMV-seronegative. DNA for the CDR3: TGTGCCAGCAGCTTAGATGTCAGGGAACCTGAAGCTTTCTTT. Its protein product is CASSLDVREPEAFF.